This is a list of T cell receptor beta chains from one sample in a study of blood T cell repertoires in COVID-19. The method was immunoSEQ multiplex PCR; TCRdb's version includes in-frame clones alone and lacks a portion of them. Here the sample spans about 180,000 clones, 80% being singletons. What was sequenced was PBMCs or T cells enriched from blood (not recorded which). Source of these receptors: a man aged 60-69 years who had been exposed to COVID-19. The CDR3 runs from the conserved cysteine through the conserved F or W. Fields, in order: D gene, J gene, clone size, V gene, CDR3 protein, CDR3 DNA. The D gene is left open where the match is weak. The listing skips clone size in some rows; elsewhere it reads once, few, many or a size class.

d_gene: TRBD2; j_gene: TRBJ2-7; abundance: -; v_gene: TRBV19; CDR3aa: CASKGLADPREQYF; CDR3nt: TGTGCCAGTAAAGGACTAGCGGATCCTCGCGAGCAGTACTTC
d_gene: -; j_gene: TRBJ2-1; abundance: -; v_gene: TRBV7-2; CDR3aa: CASSLRGAGFDEQFF; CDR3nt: TGTGCCAGCAGCTTACGGGGGGCGGGTTTCGATGAGCAGTTCTTC
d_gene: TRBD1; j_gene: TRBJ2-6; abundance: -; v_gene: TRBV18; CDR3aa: CASSYFVRRDRGATYSGANVLTF; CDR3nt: TGTGCCAGCTCCTATTTCGTTCGCAGGGACAGGGGAGCGACTTACTCTGGGGCCAACGTCCTGACTTTC
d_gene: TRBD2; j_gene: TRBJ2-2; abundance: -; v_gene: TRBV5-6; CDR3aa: CASSLFGEGVAGELFF; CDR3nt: TGTGCCAGCAGCTTGTTCGGGGAGGGCGTCGCCGGGGAGCTGTTTTTT
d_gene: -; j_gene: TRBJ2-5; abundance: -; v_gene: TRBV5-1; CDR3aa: CASSLAGYQETQYF; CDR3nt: TGCGCCAGCAGCTTGGCGGGGTACCAAGAGACCCAGTACTTC
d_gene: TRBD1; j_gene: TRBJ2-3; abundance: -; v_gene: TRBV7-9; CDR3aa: CASSATGQGPGTQYF; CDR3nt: TGTGCCAGCAGCGCGACAGGGCAGGGCCCGGGTACGCAGTATTTT
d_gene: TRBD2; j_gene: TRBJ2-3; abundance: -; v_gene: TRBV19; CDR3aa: CASSISGSTADTQYF; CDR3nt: TGTGCCAGTAGTATTAGCGGGAGTACGGCAGATACGCAGTATTTT
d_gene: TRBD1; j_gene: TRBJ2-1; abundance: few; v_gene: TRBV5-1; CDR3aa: CASSSGTDPYNEQFF; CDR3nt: TGCGCCAGCAGCTCCGGGACAGATCCCTACAATGAGCAGTTCTTC
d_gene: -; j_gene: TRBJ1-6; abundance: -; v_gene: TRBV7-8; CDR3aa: CASSPEVDSPLHF; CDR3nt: TGTGCCAGCAGCCCCGAGGTGGATTCACCCCTCCACTTT
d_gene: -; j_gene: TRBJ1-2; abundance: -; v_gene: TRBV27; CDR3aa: CASSFRSSGYTF; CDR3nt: TGTGCCAGCAGTTTTCGGTCTTCTGGCTACACCTTC
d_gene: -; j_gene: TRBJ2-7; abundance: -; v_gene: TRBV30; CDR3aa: CAWRSLYEQYF; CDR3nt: TGTGCCTGGAGAAGCCTTTACGAGCAGTACTTC
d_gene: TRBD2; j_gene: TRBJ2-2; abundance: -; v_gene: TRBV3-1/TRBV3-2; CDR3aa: CASSRLVGGRATGELFF; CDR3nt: TGTGCCAGCAGCCGCCTAGTCGGCGGGAGGGCCACCGGGGAGCTGTTTTTT
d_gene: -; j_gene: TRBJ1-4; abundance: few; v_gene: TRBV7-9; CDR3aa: CASSPEGTNEKLFF; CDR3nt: TGTGCCAGCAGCCCCGAGGGTACTAATGAAAAACTGTTTTTT
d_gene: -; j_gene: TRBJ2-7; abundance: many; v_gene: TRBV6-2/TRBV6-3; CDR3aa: CASSYSRDIPYEQYF; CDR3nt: TGTGCCAGCAGTTACTCCCGGGACATTCCGTACGAGCAGTACTTC
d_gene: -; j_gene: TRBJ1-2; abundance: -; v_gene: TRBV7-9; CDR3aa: CASSPSLSNYGYTF; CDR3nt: TGTGCCAGCAGCCCCTCGCTATCAAACTATGGCTACACCTTC
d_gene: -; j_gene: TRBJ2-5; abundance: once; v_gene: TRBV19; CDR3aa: CATSQTEETQYF; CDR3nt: TGTGCCACTTCTCAGACAGAAGAGACCCAGTACTTC
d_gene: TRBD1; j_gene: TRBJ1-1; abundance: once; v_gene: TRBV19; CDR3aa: CASRGTGVTEAFF; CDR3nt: TGTGCCAGTAGGGGGACAGGGGTAACTGAAGCTTTCTTT
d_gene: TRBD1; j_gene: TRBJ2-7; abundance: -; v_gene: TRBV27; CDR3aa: CASSLGQGSYEQYF; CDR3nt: TGTGCCAGCAGTCTCGGACAGGGCTCCTACGAGCAGTACTTC
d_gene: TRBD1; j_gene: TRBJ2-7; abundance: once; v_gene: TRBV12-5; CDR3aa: CASAAGTGGYEQYF; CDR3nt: TGTGCTAGTGCCGCCGGGACAGGGGGCTACGAGCAGTACTTC
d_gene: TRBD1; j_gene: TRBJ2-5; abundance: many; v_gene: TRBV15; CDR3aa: CATSRDLRGREKTQYF; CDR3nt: TGTGCCACCAGCAGAGATCTTAGGGGGCGCGAGAAGACCCAGTACTTC
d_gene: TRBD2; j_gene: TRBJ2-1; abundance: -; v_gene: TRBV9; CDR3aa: CASSGGLAGSDEQFF; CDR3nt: TGTGCCAGCAGCGGGGGACTAGCGGGGTCGGATGAGCAGTTCTTC
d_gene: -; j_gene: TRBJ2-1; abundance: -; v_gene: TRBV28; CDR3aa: CASTPGDWEPEFF; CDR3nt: TGTGCCAGCACCCCGGGAGATTGGGAACCCGAGTTCTTC
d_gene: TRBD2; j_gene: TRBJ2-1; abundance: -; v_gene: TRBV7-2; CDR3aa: CASSLGPSGINEQFF; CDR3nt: TGTGCCAGCAGCTTAGGTCCTAGCGGGATCAATGAGCAGTTCTTC
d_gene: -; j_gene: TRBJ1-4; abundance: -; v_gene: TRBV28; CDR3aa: CASSPQGTHYPNEKLFF; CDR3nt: TGTGCCAGCAGTCCTCAGGGGACCCACTATCCTAATGAAAAACTGTTTTTT
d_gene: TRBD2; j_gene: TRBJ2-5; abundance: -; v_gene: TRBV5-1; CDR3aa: CASSWGRTSHREETQYF; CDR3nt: TGCGCCAGCAGCTGGGGTCGGACTAGTCACCGTGAAGAGACCCAGTACTTC
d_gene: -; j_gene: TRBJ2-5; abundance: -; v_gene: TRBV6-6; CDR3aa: CASSYSGGVETQYF; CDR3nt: TGTGCCAGCAGTTACTCAGGGGGGGTGGAGACCCAGTACTTC
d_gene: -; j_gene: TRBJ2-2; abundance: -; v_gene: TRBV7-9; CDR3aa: CASGLSSGELFF; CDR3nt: TGTGCCAGCGGGCTTTCTTCGGGGGAGCTGTTTTTT
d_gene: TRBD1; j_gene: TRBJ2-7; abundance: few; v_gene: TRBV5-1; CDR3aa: CASSGAGQGVRRYEQYF; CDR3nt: TGCGCCAGCAGCGGCGCCGGACAGGGGGTTAGACGCTACGAGCAGTACTTC
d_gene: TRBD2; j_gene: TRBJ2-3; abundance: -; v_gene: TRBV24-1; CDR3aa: CATSDLLAGGPGGTDTQYF; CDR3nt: TGTGCCACCAGTGATCTTCTAGCGGGAGGGCCGGGTGGCACAGATACGCAGTATTTT
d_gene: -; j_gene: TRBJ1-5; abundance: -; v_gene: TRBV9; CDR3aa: CASSVGQYNQPQHF; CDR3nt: TGTGCCAGCAGCGTCGGACAGTACAATCAGCCCCAGCATTTT
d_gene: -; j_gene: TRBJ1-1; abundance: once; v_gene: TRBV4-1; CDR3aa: CASSQDPVTEAFF; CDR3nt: TGCGCCAGCAGCCAAGACCCCGTCACTGAAGCTTTCTTT
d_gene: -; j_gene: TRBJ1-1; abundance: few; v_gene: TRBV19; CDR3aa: CASSWGLPNTEAFF; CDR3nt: TGTGCCAGTAGTTGGGGCCTGCCGAACACTGAAGCTTTCTTT
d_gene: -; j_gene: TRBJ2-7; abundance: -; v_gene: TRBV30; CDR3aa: CAWSVGVGTGDSEQYF; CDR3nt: TGTGCCTGGAGTGTAGGGGTTGGGACGGGGGATTCCGAGCAGTACTTC
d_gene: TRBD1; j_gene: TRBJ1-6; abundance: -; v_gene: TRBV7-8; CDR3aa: CASSVGTGVTDSPLHF; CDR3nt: TGTGCCAGCAGCGTCGGGACAGGGGTGACGGATTCACCCCTCCACTTT
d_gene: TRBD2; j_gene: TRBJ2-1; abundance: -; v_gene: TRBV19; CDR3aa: CASSSFGGGPTYEQFF; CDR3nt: TGTGCCAGTAGTAGTTTCGGGGGAGGGCCGACCTATGAGCAGTTCTTC
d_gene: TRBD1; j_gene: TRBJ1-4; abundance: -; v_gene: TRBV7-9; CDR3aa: CASSLDRTGDNEKLFF; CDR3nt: TGTGCCAGCAGCTTAGACCGGACAGGGGACAATGAAAAACTGTTTTTT
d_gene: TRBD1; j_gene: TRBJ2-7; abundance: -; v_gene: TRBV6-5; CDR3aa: CASPEWDRGSYEQYF; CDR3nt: TGTGCCAGCCCGGAATGGGACAGGGGTTCCTACGAGCAGTACTTC
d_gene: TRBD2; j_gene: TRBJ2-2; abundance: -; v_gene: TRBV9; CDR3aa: CASSVRASGVNTGELFF; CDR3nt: TGTGCCAGCAGCGTAAGGGCTAGCGGGGTGAACACCGGGGAGCTGTTTTTT
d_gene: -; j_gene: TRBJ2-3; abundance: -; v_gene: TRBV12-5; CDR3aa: CASGFFADTQYF; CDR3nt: TGTGCTAGTGGTTTCTTCGCAGATACGCAGTATTTT
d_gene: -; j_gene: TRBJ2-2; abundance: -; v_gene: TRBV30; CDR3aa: CAWSGSRGGELFF; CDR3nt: TGTGCCTGGAGCGGTTCTAGAGGCGGGGAGCTGTTTTTT
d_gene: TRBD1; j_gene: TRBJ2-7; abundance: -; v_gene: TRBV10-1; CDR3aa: CASSESSGTGSSYEQYF; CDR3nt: TGCGCCAGCAGTGAGTCTTCCGGGACAGGGAGCTCCTACGAGCAGTACTTC
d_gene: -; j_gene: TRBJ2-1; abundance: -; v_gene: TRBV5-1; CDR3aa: CASSLEVSREQFF; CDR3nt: TGCGCCAGCAGCTTGGAGGTTAGCCGTGAGCAGTTCTTC
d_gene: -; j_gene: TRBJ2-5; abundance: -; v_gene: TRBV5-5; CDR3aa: CASSPGETQYF; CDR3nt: TGTGCCAGCAGCCCGGGTGAGACCCAGTACTTC
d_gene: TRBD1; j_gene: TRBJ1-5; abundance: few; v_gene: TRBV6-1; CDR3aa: CASSAGTGVRNQPQHF; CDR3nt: TGTGCCAGCAGTGCGGGGACAGGAGTACGCAATCAGCCCCAGCATTTT
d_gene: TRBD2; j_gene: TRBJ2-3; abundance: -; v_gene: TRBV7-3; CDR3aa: CASSLTGRANTQYF; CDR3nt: TGTGCCAGCAGCTTAACCGGGAGGGCCAATACGCAGTATTTT
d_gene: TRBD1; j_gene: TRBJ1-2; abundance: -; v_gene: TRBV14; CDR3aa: CASSLRQGAYGYTF; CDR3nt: TGTGCCAGCAGCCTCAGACAGGGGGCCTATGGCTACACCTTC
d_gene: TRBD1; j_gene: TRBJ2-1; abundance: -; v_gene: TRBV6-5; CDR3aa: CASSTTGGSYNEQFF; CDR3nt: TGTGCCAGCAGTACGACAGGGGGCTCCTACAATGAGCAGTTCTTC
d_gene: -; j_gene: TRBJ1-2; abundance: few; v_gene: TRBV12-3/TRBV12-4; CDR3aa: CASSGAESYGYTF; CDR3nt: TGTGCCAGCAGTGGTGCCGAGTCCTATGGCTACACCTTC
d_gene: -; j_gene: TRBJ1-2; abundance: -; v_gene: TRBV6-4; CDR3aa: CASSDGRNYGYTF; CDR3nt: TGTGCCAGCAGTGACGGGAGAAACTATGGCTACACCTTC
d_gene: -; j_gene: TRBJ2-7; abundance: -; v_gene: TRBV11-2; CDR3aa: CASSFSEQYF; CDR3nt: TGTGCCAGCAGCTTTAGCGAGCAGTACTTC
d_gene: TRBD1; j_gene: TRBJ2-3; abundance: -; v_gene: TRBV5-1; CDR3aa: CASSAPGTGGPDTQYF; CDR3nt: TGCGCCAGCAGCGCTCCCGGGACAGGGGGGCCCGATACGCAGTATTTT
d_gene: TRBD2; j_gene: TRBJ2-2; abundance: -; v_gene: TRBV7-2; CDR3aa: CASSLVAGGGAGELFF; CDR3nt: TGTGCCAGCAGCTTAGTAGCGGGAGGAGGGGCCGGGGAGCTGTTTTTT
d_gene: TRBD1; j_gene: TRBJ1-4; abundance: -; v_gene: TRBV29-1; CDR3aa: CSVAGTGHQKLFF; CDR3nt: TGCAGCGTCGCCGGGACAGGGCACCAAAAACTGTTTTTT